This T cell receptor beta chain was documented in a study of OX40 agonist ivuxolimab in advanced cancers. Notes on the study in general: Dose levels from 0.1 to 3.0 mg/kg saw CD4+ and CD8+ blood T cells expand clonally by week 6. CD8+ T cells averaged more expanded clones than CD4+.

This clone was detected a few times. What it recognizes is unknown. TCRdb keeps only in-frame clones here, not all; method: immunoSEQ multiplex PCR. This table holds over 75,000 clones, around 91% found once. V lost 7 bases, J lost 6 bases, and 9 bases stayed unmatched. The CDR3 extends over 14 amino acids. Germline V gene data show CDR1 as SGHTA and CDR2 as FQGNSA. This clonotype was obtained from an adult with an advanced solid tumor such as melanoma, head and neck, liver or kidney cancer. The chain has TRBV7-2 and TRBJ2-7; TRBD1 aligns across 10 bases. The sequenced sample was CD4+ or CD8+ T cells sorted from blood, obtained in a trial of the OX40 agonist ivuxolimab. The CDR3 reads CASTQDRGHGEQYF. The CDR3, as DNA: TGTGCCAGCACCCAAGACAGGGGGCATGGCGAGCAGTACTTC. The full variable domain, rest sourced from reference TRBV7-2 and TRBJ2-7, is GAGVSQSPSNKVTEKGKDVELRCDPISGHTALYWYRQSLGQGLEFLIYFQGNSAPDKSGLPSDRFSAERTGGSVSTLTIQRTQQEDSAVYLCASTQDRGHGEQYFGPGTRLTVT.